Below are 6 T cell receptor beta chains sequenced from a single sample in a study of blood T cell repertoires in COVID-19. Profiled with immunoSEQ multiplex PCR; TCRdb holds only in-frame clones, not every one. The sample holds roughly 100,000 clones, 80% to 90% seen once. Sequenced material: peripheral blood. These receptors all come from a woman in her sixties or seventies with acute or convalescent COVID-19.

This clone was seen a handful of times. The chain recombines TRBV28 with TRBJ2-7; 11 bases agree with TRBD2. From germline, CDR1 is MDHEN and CDR2 SYDVKM. The ends lost 6 bases at V and 0 bases at J; junction bases unmatched: 10. CDR3 length equals 17 residues. The CDR3 is CASRSPRLAGSSYEQYF. The DNA of the CDR3 is TGTGCCAGCAGATCCCCTAGACTAGCGGGGAGCTCCTACGAGCAGTACTTC. The complete variable domain, with remaining parts taken from reference TRBV28 and TRBJ2-7, reads DVKVTQSSRYLVKRTGEKVFLECVQDMDHENMFWYRQDPGLGLRLIYFSYDVKMKEKGDIPEGYSVSREKKERFSLILESASTNQTSMYLCASRSPRLAGSSYEQYFGPGTRLTVT.

This chain links TRBV9 with TRBJ1-2; possible D gene TRBD1, 5 bases. V was shortened by 0 bases and J by 8 bases, with 14 bases between the two germline ends. The germline V gene encodes CDR1 SGDLS and CDR2 YYNGEE. The CDR3 contains 14 residues. This CDR3 is CASSVGGRKVGYTF. CDR3 sequence (DNA): TGTGCCAGCAGCGTAGGGGGCAGAAAAGTGGGCTACACCTTC.

The chain joins TRBV27 to TRBJ1-1; D gene ambiguous. Per germline, CDR1 MNHEY and CDR2 SMNVEV (reference sequence). The V gene lost 4 bases and the J gene lost 0 bases, with 12 bases spanning the gap. The CDR3 consists of 15 residues. Here the CDR3 DNA reads TGTGCCAGCAGTTCCCGGGGAGGTATGAACACTGAAGCTTTCTTT. Translating it yields CASSSRGGMNTEAFF.

The rearrangement uses TRBV7-2 and TRBJ2-2; weak D call: TRBD2 (6 bases). Trimming removed 1 base from V and 0 bases from J, with 15 bases in between. This CDR3 is built from 18 residues. The germline CDR1 and CDR2 sequences are SGHTA and FQGNSA. The CDR3 here is CASSLVNTGGANTGELFF. The DNA for the CDR3 is TGTGCCAGCAGCTTAGTAAATACCGGGGGAGCGAACACCGGGGAGCTGTTTTTT.

Concerning this clone: Other DNA sequences in this specimen translate into the identical CDR3. This rearrangement joins TRBV7-8 to TRBJ2-7; the D is unclear. There are 12 residues in the CDR3. Trimming pared 5 bases from V and 3 bases from J, leaving 8 bases between. From germline, CDR1 is SGHVS and CDR2 FQNEAQ. The CDR3 loop reads CASSPGGYEQYF. The CDR3, as DNA: TGTGCCAGCAGCCCTGGCGGCTACGAGCAGTACTTC.

The V and J genes are TRBV2 and TRBJ1-6; no reliable D call. CDR1 is SNHLY, CDR2 FYNNEI, per germline. V was cut by 2 bases and J by 4 bases, with 9 bases left in between. The CDR3 has 15 amino acids. The CDR3 DNA sequence: TGTGCCAGCAGTGAATCGAGGGCGTATAATTCACCCCTCCACTTT. Protein: CASSESRAYNSPLHF.